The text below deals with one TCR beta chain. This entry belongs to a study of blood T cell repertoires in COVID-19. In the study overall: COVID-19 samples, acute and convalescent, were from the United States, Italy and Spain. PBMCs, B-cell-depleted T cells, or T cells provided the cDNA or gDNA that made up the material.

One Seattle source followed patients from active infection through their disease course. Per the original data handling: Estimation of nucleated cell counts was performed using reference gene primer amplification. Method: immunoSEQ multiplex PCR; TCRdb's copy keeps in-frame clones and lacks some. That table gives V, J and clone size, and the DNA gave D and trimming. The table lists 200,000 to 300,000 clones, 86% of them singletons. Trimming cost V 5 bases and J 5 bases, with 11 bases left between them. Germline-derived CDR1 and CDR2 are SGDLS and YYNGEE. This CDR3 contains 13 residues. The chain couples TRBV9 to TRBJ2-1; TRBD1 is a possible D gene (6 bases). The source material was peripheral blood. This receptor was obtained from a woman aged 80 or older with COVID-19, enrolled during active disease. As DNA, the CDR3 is TGTGCCAGCAGTCAGGGGACCAACAATGAGCAGTTCTTC. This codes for CASSQGTNNEQFF.